One and the same sample provided the 5 T cell receptor beta chains below, sequenced in a study of cytomegalovirus exposure and HLA in healthy donors. PCR was performed using 60 Vbeta and 13 Jbeta primers. Clones were sequenced by immunoSEQ multiplex PCR, and TCRdb holds only the in-frame ones, with some missing. The sample consists of some 120,000 clones, around 10% of them appearing once. The specimen was PBMCs. Receptor source: a man younger than 40 in good health and CMV-seronegative.

This chain uses TRBV4-1 with TRBJ1-1; tentative D call: TRBD1 (6 bases). V gave up 0 bases and J gave up 5 bases, with 22 bases separating them. This CDR3 region has 18 residues. Looked up from germline, CDR1 is MGHRA and CDR2 is YSYEKL. The CDR3 protein is CASSQDWGGGENPTEAFF. CDR3 in DNA: TGCGCCAGCAGCCAAGATTGGGGGGGCGGTGAGAATCCGACTGAAGCTTTCTTT.

In this sample, this clone turned up a few times. J is TRBJ2-1 and V is TRBV12-5, with 12 bases identical to TRBD1. CDR3 size: 16 residues. The ends lost 6 bases at V and 8 bases at J; junction bases unmatched: 11. The germline CDR1 and CDR2 sequences are LGHNT and FRNRAP. DNA of the CDR3: TGTGCTAGTGGCTTTTTCCCGGGACAGGGGGCGTATGAGCAGTTCTTC. Translating it yields CASGFFPGQGAYEQFF.

V and J are TRBV7-9 and TRBJ2-7; 7 nucleotides line up with TRBD1. Trimming removed 1 base from V and 7 bases from J; junction bases left unmatched: 16. Germline CDR1 SEHNR, CDR2 FQNEAQ (reference sequence). The CDR3 spans 17 residues. CDR3 DNA: TGTGCCAGCAGCTTAGGTACTGGGGCAGGGGGAATTGGGGAGCAGTACTTC. The encoded protein is CASSLGTGAGGIGEQYF. Complete variable domain (other parts from reference TRBV7-9 and TRBJ2-7): DTGVSQNPRHKITKRGQNVTFRCDPISEHNRLYWYRQTLGQGPEFLTYFQNEAQLEKSRLLSDRFSAERPKGSFSTLEIQRTEQGDSAMYLCASSLGTGAGGIGEQYFGPGTRLTVT.

The gene calls are TRBV9 and TRBJ2-3; a weak D match, TRBD1 (7 bases). The CDR3 is 17 residues long. Trimming took 0 bases from V and 1 from J, leaving 15 bases between them. Germline CDR1 SGDLS, CDR2 YYNGEE. CDR3 bases: TGTGCCAGCAGCGTAGCTCTGGAGGGGGCAGGCACAGATACGCAGTATTTT. Amino acid sequence: CASSVALEGAGTDTQYF.

As DNA, the CDR3 is TGTGCCAGCAGCTCTGGAACACGGGCAACTAATGAAAAACTGTTTTTT. Its translation is CASSSGTRATNEKLFF. The chain combines TRBV11-1 with TRBJ1-4; the D is unclear. This CDR3 comprises 16 residues. Trimming shortened V by 4 bases and J by 0 bases, and 12 bases separated the two germline ends. Germline CDR1 and CDR2: SGHAT and FQDESV (reference sequence).